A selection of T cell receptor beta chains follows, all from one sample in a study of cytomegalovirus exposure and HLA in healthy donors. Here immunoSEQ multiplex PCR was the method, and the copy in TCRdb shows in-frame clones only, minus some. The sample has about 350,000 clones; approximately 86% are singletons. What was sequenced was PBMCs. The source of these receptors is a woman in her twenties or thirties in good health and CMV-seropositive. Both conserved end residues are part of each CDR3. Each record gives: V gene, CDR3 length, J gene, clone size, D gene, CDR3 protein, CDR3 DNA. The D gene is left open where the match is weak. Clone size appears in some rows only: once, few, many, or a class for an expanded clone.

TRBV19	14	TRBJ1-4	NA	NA	CASSHIQTNEKLFF	TGTGCCAGTAGCCACATCCAAACTAATGAAAAACTGTTTTTT
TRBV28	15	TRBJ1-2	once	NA	CASSQQGPDDYGYTF	TGTGCCAGCTCCCAACAGGGCCCGGACGATTATGGCTACACCTTC
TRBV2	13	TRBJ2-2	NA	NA	CASSEWLTWELFF	TGTGCCAGCAGTGAGTGGCTTACCTGGGAGCTGTTTTTT
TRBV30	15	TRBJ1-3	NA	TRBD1	CAWSVWDSSGNTIYF	TGTGCCTGGAGTGTATGGGACAGCTCTGGAAACACCATATATTTT
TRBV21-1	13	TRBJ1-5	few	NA	CASTDRSNQPQHF	TGTGCCAGCACCGACAGAAGCAATCAGCCCCAGCATTTT
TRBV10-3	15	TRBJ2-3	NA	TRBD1	CAISVQGAYTDTQYF	TGTGCCATCAGTGTGCAGGGGGCTTACACAGATACGCAGTATTTT
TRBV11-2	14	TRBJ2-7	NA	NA	CASSLGLRGREQYF	TGTGCCAGCAGCTTAGGGCTCAGGGGTCGCGAGCAGTACTTC
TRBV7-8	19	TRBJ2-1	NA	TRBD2	CASSPGTSGGPSSYNEQFF	TGTGCCAGCAGCCCTGGGACTAGCGGGGGGCCTAGCTCCTACAATGAGCAGTTCTTC
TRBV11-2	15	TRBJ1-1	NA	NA	CASSLPTGGRNEAFF	TGTGCCAGCAGCTTGCCCACGGGAGGTCGTAATGAAGCTTTCTTT
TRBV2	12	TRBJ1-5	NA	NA	CASMSGGQPQHF	TGTGCCAGCATGTCGGGGGGTCAGCCCCAGCATTTT
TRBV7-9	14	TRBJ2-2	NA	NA	CASSLVGNGGELFF	TGTGCCAGCAGCTTAGTAGGAAATGGCGGGGAGCTGTTTTTT
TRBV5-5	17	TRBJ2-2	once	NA	CASSLNPSGLNTGELFF	TGTGCCAGCAGCTTGAACCCCTCGGGGCTAAACACCGGGGAGCTGTTTTTT
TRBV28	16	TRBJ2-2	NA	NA	CASSGTGTSRLGELFF	TGTGCCAGCAGTGGGACAGGGACTAGCCGACTGGGGGAGCTGTTTTTT
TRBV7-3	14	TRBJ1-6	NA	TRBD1	CASSFQGANSPLHF	TGTGCCAGCAGCTTTCAGGGGGCGAATTCACCCCTCCACTTT
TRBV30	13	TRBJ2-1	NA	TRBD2	CAWSRLAGSKQFF	TGTGCCTGGAGTCGCCTAGCGGGTTCTAAGCAGTTCTTC
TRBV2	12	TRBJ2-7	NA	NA	CASSVNRYEQYF	TGTGCCAGCAGTGTGAACCGTTACGAGCAGTACTTC
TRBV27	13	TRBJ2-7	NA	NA	CASRLAYSYEQYF	TGTGCCAGCAGGTTAGCGTACTCCTACGAGCAGTACTTC
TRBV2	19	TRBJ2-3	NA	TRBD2	CASSEAVILAGPSTDTQYF	TGTGCCAGCAGTGAAGCCGTAATTCTAGCGGGACCGAGCACAGATACGCAGTATTTT
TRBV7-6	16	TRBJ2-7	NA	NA	CASSLIQERASYEQYF	TGTGCCAGCAGCTTAATTCAGGAGCGGGCATCCTACGAGCAGTACTTC
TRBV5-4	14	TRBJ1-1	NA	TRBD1	CASNRRQGSAEAFF	TGTGCCAGCAACCGACGACAGGGGAGCGCTGAAGCTTTCTTT
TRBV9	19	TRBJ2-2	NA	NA	CASSVGTLQSQTNTGELFF	TGTGCCAGCAGCGTAGGGACACTACAAAGCCAGACGAACACCGGGGAGCTGTTTTTT
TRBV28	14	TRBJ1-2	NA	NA	CASSSVAVPLDYTF	TGTGCCAGCAGTTCCGTGGCCGTCCCTCTAGACTACACCTTC